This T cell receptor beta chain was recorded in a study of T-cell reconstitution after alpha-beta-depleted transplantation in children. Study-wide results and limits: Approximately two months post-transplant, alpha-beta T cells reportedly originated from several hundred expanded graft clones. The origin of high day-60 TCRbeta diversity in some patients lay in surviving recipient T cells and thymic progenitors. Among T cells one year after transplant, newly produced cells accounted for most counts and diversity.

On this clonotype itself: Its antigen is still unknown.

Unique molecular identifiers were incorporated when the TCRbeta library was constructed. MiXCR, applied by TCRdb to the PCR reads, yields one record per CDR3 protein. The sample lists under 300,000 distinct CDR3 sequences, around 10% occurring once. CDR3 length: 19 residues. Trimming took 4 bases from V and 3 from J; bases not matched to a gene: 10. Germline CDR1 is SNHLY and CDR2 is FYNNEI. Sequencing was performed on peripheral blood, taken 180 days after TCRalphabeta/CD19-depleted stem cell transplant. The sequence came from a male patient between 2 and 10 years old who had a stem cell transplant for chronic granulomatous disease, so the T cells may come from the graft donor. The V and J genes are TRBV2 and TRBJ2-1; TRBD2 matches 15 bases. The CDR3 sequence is CASSAVPGLAGGLYNEQFF. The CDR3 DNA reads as TGTGCCAGCAGTGCGGTCCCGGGACTAGCGGGAGGACTCTACAATGAGCAGTTCTTC.